Listed below are T cell receptor beta chains from one sample, sequenced in a study of cytomegalovirus exposure and HLA in healthy donors. The repertoire was sequenced with immunoSEQ multiplex PCR; TCRdb's copy has only in-frame clones and lacks some. The data contain 110,000 to 150,000 clones, 60% to 80% of them singletons. Sequenced: PBMCs. These receptors all come from a woman in her forties or fifties in good health and CMV-seronegative. Each CDR3 is given with its conserved first and last residue. Fields, in order: clone size, V gene, D gene, J gene, CDR3 protein, CDR3 DNA. A D gene is named only where the DNA matches it firmly. Rows may omit the clone size; those that give it use once, few, many or a size class.

>-|TRBV28|-|TRBJ1-1
CASSVEVVEAFF
TGTGCCAGCAGTGTAGAAGTGGTGGAAGCTTTCTTT
>-|TRBV5-3|-|TRBJ1-5
CARRNERQHF
TGTGCCAGAAGGAATGAGCGGCAGCATTTT
>-|TRBV2|TRBD1|TRBJ2-5
CASSLQGQTQYF
TGTGCCAGCAGCTTACAGGGGCAGACCCAGTACTTC
>-|TRBV11-2|-|TRBJ2-1
CASSSQGGDEQFF
TGTGCCAGCAGCTCCCAGGGGGGAGATGAGCAGTTCTTC
>few|TRBV10-1|-|TRBJ1-2
CASSGREGYGYTF
TGCGCCAGCAGTGGCAGGGAGGGCTATGGCTACACCTTC
>-|TRBV6-1|-|TRBJ1-2
CASVQGVGGYTF
TGTGCCAGCGTACAGGGTGTCGGGGGCTACACCTTC
>-|TRBV7-9|-|TRBJ1-6
CASSLAPGNSPLHF
TGTGCCAGCAGCTTAGCCCCGGGGAATTCACCCCTCCACTTT
>-|TRBV7-9|TRBD1|TRBJ2-1
CASSSYGAVGQGKFF
TGTGCCAGCAGCTCTTACGGGGCTGTGGGACAGGGGAAGTTCTTC
>-|TRBV9|-|TRBJ2-3
CASSFLGDTDTQYF
TGTGCCAGCAGCTTTTTGGGAGACACAGATACGCAGTATTTT
>-|TRBV6-6|-|TRBJ1-1
CASSEGGVEAFF
TGTGCCAGCAGCGAAGGGGGGGTTGAAGCTTTCTTT
>-|TRBV5-8|-|TRBJ2-7
CASSYGGYYEQYF
TGTGCCAGCAGCTACGGGGGATACTACGAGCAGTACTTC
>-|TRBV19|-|TRBJ1-2
CASSEGRGGYTF
TGTGCCAGTAGTGAGGGTCGAGGTGGCTACACCTTC
>-|TRBV6-5|TRBD1|TRBJ1-2
CASSRQGSYGYGYTF
TGTGCCAGCAGCAGACAGGGGAGTTATGGCTATGGCTACACCTTC
>-|TRBV6-5|-|TRBJ2-3
CASSYGGGPADTQYF
TGTGCCAGCAGTTACGGGGGGGGGCCCGCAGATACGCAGTATTTT
>-|TRBV7-3|TRBD1|TRBJ2-5
CASSPGQGPQETQYF
TGTGCCAGCAGCCCGGGACAGGGGCCCCAAGAGACCCAGTACTTC
>-|TRBV6-4|TRBD2|TRBJ2-1
CASSDSRRGGPNEQFF
TGTGCCAGCAGTGACAGTCGGCGGGGGGGGCCGAATGAGCAGTTCTTC
>-|TRBV5-1|-|TRBJ1-1
CASSLEWRGGTEAFF
TGCGCCAGCAGCTTGGAGTGGCGGGGAGGCACTGAAGCTTTCTTT
>-|TRBV2|TRBD1|TRBJ1-6
CASRPDRASYNSPLHF
TGTGCCAGCAGACCCGACAGGGCCTCCTATAATTCACCCCTCCACTTT
>-|TRBV9|-|TRBJ1-1
CASSADGGLGRTEAFF
TGTGCCAGCAGCGCGGACGGCGGGTTGGGTCGCACTGAAGCTTTCTTT
>-|TRBV4-2|-|TRBJ1-6
CASSQEIDKSASPLHF
TGTGCCAGCAGCCAAGAGATAGACAAATCAGCCTCACCCCTCCACTTT
>-|TRBV15|TRBD1|TRBJ1-5
CATSIGGRGNQPQHF
TGTGCCACCAGCATAGGGGGCCGAGGCAATCAGCCCCAGCATTTT
>-|TRBV19|TRBD1|TRBJ1-1
CASSIDRDREAFF
TGTGCCAGTAGTATAGACCGGGACAGAGAAGCTTTCTTT
>-|TRBV29-1|TRBD1|TRBJ1-3
CSVQEQGANTIYF
TGCAGCGTCCAGGAACAGGGGGCAAACACCATATATTTT
>-|TRBV7-8|TRBD1|TRBJ1-4
CASSMTGPREKLFF
TGTGCCAGCAGCATGACAGGGCCAAGGGAAAAACTGTTTTTT
>-|TRBV6-6|-|TRBJ2-7
CASRRGEEEQYF
TGTGCCAGCAGGCGAGGGGAGGAGGAGCAGTACTTC
>-|TRBV6-6|-|TRBJ1-5
CASSKGEGQSNQPQHF
TGTGCCAGCAGTAAGGGGGAGGGACAAAGCAATCAGCCCCAGCATTTT
>-|TRBV6-5|-|TRBJ1-5
CASSPSSDSYQPQHF
TGTGCCAGCAGCCCCTCAAGTGACAGCTATCAGCCCCAGCATTTT
>-|TRBV7-2|TRBD1|TRBJ1-1
CASSLNRGRTEAFF
TGTGCCAGCAGCCTCAACAGGGGGCGGACTGAAGCTTTCTTT
>few|TRBV4-1|TRBD1|TRBJ1-1
CASSQEDRALTEAFF
TGCGCCAGCAGCCAAGAGGACAGGGCCCTCACTGAAGCTTTCTTT
>-|TRBV29-1|-|TRBJ2-1
CSVGIYARDNEQFF
TGCAGCGTTGGGATTTACGCCCGGGACAATGAGCAGTTCTTC
>-|TRBV5-5|TRBD1|TRBJ1-6
CASSFGTGDNNSPLHF
TGTGCCAGCAGCTTCGGGACAGGAGATAATAATTCACCCCTCCACTTT
>-|TRBV5-1|-|TRBJ1-1
CASRYGPGRDNTEAFF
TGCGCCAGCAGATATGGACCGGGGAGGGATAACACTGAAGCTTTCTTT
>-|TRBV10-1|-|TRBJ2-7
CASSDQRDEQYF
TGCGCCAGCAGTGATCAGAGGGACGAGCAGTACTTC
>-|TRBV15|-|TRBJ1-5
CATSRDFLGEPQHF
TGTGCCACCAGCAGAGATTTCCTAGGGGAGCCCCAGCATTTT
>-|TRBV7-6|TRBD2|TRBJ2-7
CASSATSGGSRNEQYF
TGTGCCAGCAGCGCAACTAGCGGGGGGAGTAGAAACGAGCAGTACTTC
>-|TRBV7-7|TRBD2|TRBJ2-2
CASSLARPGGPAGELFF
TGTGCTAGCAGCTTAGCGCGGCCGGGGGGGCCTGCCGGGGAGCTGTTTTTT
>-|TRBV27|TRBD2|TRBJ2-1
CASSSGLDLNEQFF
TGTGCCAGCAGTTCGGGACTAGATCTAAATGAGCAGTTCTTC
>few|TRBV27|-|TRBJ1-1
CASSGESTEAFF
TGTGCCAGCTCGGGGGAGAGCACTGAAGCTTTCTTT
>-|TRBV7-6|-|TRBJ2-7
CASSPRTDHYYEQYF
TGTGCCAGCAGCCCCCGGACAGACCACTACTACGAGCAGTACTTC
>-|TRBV6-1|TRBD2|TRBJ2-3
CASSDGLAGGDTQYF
TGTGCCAGCAGTGACGGACTAGCGGGGGGAGATACGCAGTATTTT